A selection of T cell receptor beta chains follows, all from one sample in a study of blood T cell repertoires in COVID-19. The method was immunoSEQ multiplex PCR; TCRdb's version includes in-frame clones alone and lacks a portion of them. Among about 210,000 clones listed, about 88% were seen once. Sequences were obtained from peripheral blood. The receptor set was obtained from a woman in her 40s with acute or convalescent COVID-19. CDR3s include the opening cysteine and the closing phenylalanine or tryptophan. Fields, in order: D gene, J gene, V gene, clone size, CDR3 DNA, CDR3 protein. The D gene is left open where the match is weak. Clone size, where shown, is once, few, many, or a class for clones that have expanded.

d_call: NA
j_call: TRBJ1-2
v_call: TRBV5-1
clone_size: NA
cdr3_nt: TGCGCCAGCAGCTTGGACAGTGAGGGTGGCTACACCTTC
cdr3_aa: CASSLDSEGGYTF

d_call: NA
j_call: TRBJ2-2
v_call: TRBV7-7
clone_size: NA
cdr3_nt: TGTGCCAGCAGCTTAGAGCCAGGGTCCGGGGAGCTGTTTTTT
cdr3_aa: CASSLEPGSGELFF

d_call: TRBD1
j_call: TRBJ1-4
v_call: TRBV5-6
clone_size: NA
cdr3_nt: TGTGCCAGCAGCTTACTGGACAGGTTTAATGAAAAACTGTTTTTT
cdr3_aa: CASSLLDRFNEKLFF

d_call: NA
j_call: TRBJ1-6
v_call: TRBV11-2
clone_size: NA
cdr3_nt: TGTGCCAGCAGCTTTGCAGGGCCGAGGTCACCCCTCCACTTT
cdr3_aa: CASSFAGPRSPLHF

d_call: TRBD1
j_call: TRBJ2-1
v_call: TRBV4-1
clone_size: NA
cdr3_nt: TGCGCCAGCAGCCAGCTCCCGGGACAGTACAATGAGCAGTTCTTC
cdr3_aa: CASSQLPGQYNEQFF

d_call: TRBD1
j_call: TRBJ2-5
v_call: TRBV5-6
clone_size: NA
cdr3_nt: TGTGCCAGCAGCAGATATGGACAGGGGGCGAGGGAGACCCAGTACTTC
cdr3_aa: CASSRYGQGARETQYF

d_call: NA
j_call: TRBJ1-1
v_call: TRBV9
clone_size: NA
cdr3_nt: TGTGCCAGCAGTGTCCTCAGGACTGAAGCTTTCTTT
cdr3_aa: CASSVLRTEAFF

d_call: TRBD1
j_call: TRBJ2-3
v_call: TRBV7-9
clone_size: NA
cdr3_nt: TGTGCCAGCAGCTTAGAGGGACAGGGTGATACAGATACGCAGTATTTT
cdr3_aa: CASSLEGQGDTDTQYF

d_call: NA
j_call: TRBJ2-6
v_call: TRBV19
clone_size: NA
cdr3_nt: TGTGCCAGTAGTAACCTCGAGCGCCCCTCTGGGGCCAACGTCCTGACTTTC
cdr3_aa: CASSNLERPSGANVLTF

d_call: NA
j_call: TRBJ1-2
v_call: TRBV4-2
clone_size: NA
cdr3_nt: TGTGCCAGCAGCCAGGTAACGGCAGGGAATGGCTACACCTTC
cdr3_aa: CASSQVTAGNGYTF

d_call: NA
j_call: TRBJ1-5
v_call: TRBV19
clone_size: NA
cdr3_nt: TGTGCCAGTAGTATAATGGGTCAGGGAAGTTTTCAGCCCCAGCATTTT
cdr3_aa: CASSIMGQGSFQPQHF

d_call: NA
j_call: TRBJ1-2
v_call: TRBV29-1
clone_size: NA
cdr3_nt: TGCAGCGTTCCTTCCACGAGCGGGGGCAGTGGCTACACCTTC
cdr3_aa: CSVPSTSGGSGYTF

d_call: NA
j_call: TRBJ1-1
v_call: TRBV15
clone_size: NA
cdr3_nt: TGTGCCACCAGCAGCCTGGGGGCGATTACTGAAGCTTTCTTT
cdr3_aa: CATSSLGAITEAFF

d_call: NA
j_call: TRBJ1-2
v_call: TRBV5-5
clone_size: NA
cdr3_nt: TGTGCCAGCAGCTCTCGGACAGAACAAATACGAGTCTATGGCTACACCTTC
cdr3_aa: CASSSRTEQIRVYGYTF

d_call: NA
j_call: TRBJ1-1
v_call: TRBV5-1
clone_size: NA
cdr3_nt: TGCGCCAGCAGCATTGGTGAGCTGAGCTCTAACACTGAAGCTTTCTTT
cdr3_aa: CASSIGELSSNTEAFF

d_call: NA
j_call: TRBJ1-1
v_call: TRBV6-2/TRBV6-3
clone_size: NA
cdr3_nt: TGTGCCAGCAGTTACTTAACGGCCAATCGGGGCACTGAAGCTTTCTTT
cdr3_aa: CASSYLTANRGTEAFF

d_call: NA
j_call: TRBJ1-1
v_call: TRBV7-9
clone_size: once
cdr3_nt: TGTGCCAGCAGCTTAGGTCAGGGTTCCACTGAAGCTTTCTTT
cdr3_aa: CASSLGQGSTEAFF

d_call: NA
j_call: TRBJ1-5
v_call: TRBV5-1
clone_size: NA
cdr3_nt: TGCGCCAGCAGCTTGGAACCGGGAGGGAGCAATCAGCCCCAGCATTTT
cdr3_aa: CASSLEPGGSNQPQHF

d_call: TRBD1
j_call: TRBJ1-1
v_call: TRBV5-1
clone_size: NA
cdr3_nt: TGCGCCAGCAGCTTCACAGGGGGCAATGAAGCTTTCTTT
cdr3_aa: CASSFTGGNEAFF

d_call: NA
j_call: TRBJ2-5
v_call: TRBV7-9
clone_size: NA
cdr3_nt: TGTGCCAGCAGCTTCAGGGAGACCCAGTACTTC
cdr3_aa: CASSFRETQYF

d_call: TRBD1
j_call: TRBJ1-1
v_call: TRBV10-3
clone_size: NA
cdr3_nt: TGTGCCATCAGTGAGTCGAACAGGGGGAGGTGGAACACTGAAGCTTTCTTT
cdr3_aa: CAISESNRGRWNTEAFF

d_call: TRBD1
j_call: TRBJ1-1
v_call: TRBV9
clone_size: NA
cdr3_nt: TGTGCCAGCAGCAAAACAGGGGGCTCGTCTGAAGCTTTCTTT
cdr3_aa: CASSKTGGSSEAFF

d_call: NA
j_call: TRBJ1-2
v_call: TRBV4-1
clone_size: NA
cdr3_nt: TGCGCCAGCAGCTCATACGGGTCGTGGGGCTACACCTTC
cdr3_aa: CASSSYGSWGYTF

d_call: NA
j_call: TRBJ2-3
v_call: TRBV6-5
clone_size: NA
cdr3_nt: TGTGCCATTTCCCGCCCCAGGGTGATCGCAGATACGCAGTATTTT
cdr3_aa: CAISRPRVIADTQYF

d_call: NA
j_call: TRBJ1-5
v_call: TRBV6-1
clone_size: NA
cdr3_nt: TGTGCCAGCAGTGAAGTGTGGCAGAGCAATCAGCCCCAGCATTTT
cdr3_aa: CASSEVWQSNQPQHF

d_call: TRBD1
j_call: TRBJ1-1
v_call: TRBV7-9
clone_size: NA
cdr3_nt: TGTGCCAGCAGCTCAGGACAGGGTCGAAGTCTGGAAGCTTTCTTT
cdr3_aa: CASSSGQGRSLEAFF

d_call: NA
j_call: TRBJ1-1
v_call: TRBV18
clone_size: once
cdr3_nt: TGTGCCAGTTTCAGGGGAGACACTGAAGCTTTCTTT
cdr3_aa: CASFRGDTEAFF

d_call: TRBD1
j_call: TRBJ1-1
v_call: TRBV5-4
clone_size: NA
cdr3_nt: TGTGCCAGCAGCTTGGAGGGGGCGCGGCGAACTGAAGCTTTCTTT
cdr3_aa: CASSLEGARRTEAFF

d_call: TRBD1
j_call: TRBJ1-1
v_call: TRBV5-1
clone_size: NA
cdr3_nt: TGCGCCAGCAGCCCCGGGACAGCCCCGAACACTGAAGCTTTCTTT
cdr3_aa: CASSPGTAPNTEAFF

d_call: TRBD1
j_call: TRBJ1-2
v_call: TRBV5-4
clone_size: once
cdr3_nt: TGTGCCAGCGCCGGGACAGGACTTAACTATGGCTACACCTTC
cdr3_aa: CASAGTGLNYGYTF

d_call: TRBD1
j_call: TRBJ1-4
v_call: TRBV6-5
clone_size: NA
cdr3_nt: TGTGCCAGCAGTTACGGAGGGACAGGAGGGAATGAAAAACTGTTTTTT
cdr3_aa: CASSYGGTGGNEKLFF

d_call: NA
j_call: TRBJ2-2
v_call: TRBV19
clone_size: NA
cdr3_nt: TGTGCCATAAAGCGGGCGTCGAACACCGGGGAGCTGTTTTTT
cdr3_aa: CAIKRASNTGELFF

d_call: TRBD2
j_call: TRBJ2-2
v_call: TRBV9
clone_size: NA
cdr3_nt: TGTGCCAGCAGCCCAAGACGCTTGGGGGGGTCGGACACCGGGGAGCTGTTTTTT
cdr3_aa: CASSPRRLGGSDTGELFF

d_call: NA
j_call: TRBJ2-5
v_call: TRBV19
clone_size: NA
cdr3_nt: TGTGCCAGTAGTATAGATGCGGAACAGTACTTC
cdr3_aa: CASSIDAEQYF

d_call: TRBD1
j_call: TRBJ2-3
v_call: TRBV6-6
clone_size: once
cdr3_nt: TGTGCCAGCAGTTCGAGACAGGGGGCAACAGATACGCAGTATTTT
cdr3_aa: CASSSRQGATDTQYF